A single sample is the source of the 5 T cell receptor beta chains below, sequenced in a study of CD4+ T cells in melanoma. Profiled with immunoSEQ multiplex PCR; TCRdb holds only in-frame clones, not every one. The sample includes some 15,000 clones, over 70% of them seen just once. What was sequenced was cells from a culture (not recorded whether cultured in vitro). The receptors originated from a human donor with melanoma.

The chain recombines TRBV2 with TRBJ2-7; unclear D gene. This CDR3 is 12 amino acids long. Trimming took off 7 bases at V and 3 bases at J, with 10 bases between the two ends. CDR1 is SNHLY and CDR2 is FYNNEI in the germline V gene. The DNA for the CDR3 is TGTGCCAGCAAACACCGATACTACGAGCAGTACTTC. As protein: CASKHRYYEQYF.

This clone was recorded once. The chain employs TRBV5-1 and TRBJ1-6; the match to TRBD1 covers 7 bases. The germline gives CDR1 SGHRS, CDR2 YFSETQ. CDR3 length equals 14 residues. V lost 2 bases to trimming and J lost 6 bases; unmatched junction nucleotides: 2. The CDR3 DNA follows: TGCGCCAGCAGCTTTACAGGGGCTAATTCACCCCTCCACTTT. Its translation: CASSFTGANSPLHF.

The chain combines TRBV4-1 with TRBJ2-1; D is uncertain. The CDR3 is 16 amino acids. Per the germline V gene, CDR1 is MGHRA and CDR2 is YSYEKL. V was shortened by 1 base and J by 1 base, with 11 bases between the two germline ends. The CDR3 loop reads CASSQGSAASYNEQFF. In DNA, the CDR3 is TGCGCCAGCAGCCAAGGTTCGGCGGCGTCCTACAATGAGCAGTTCTTC.

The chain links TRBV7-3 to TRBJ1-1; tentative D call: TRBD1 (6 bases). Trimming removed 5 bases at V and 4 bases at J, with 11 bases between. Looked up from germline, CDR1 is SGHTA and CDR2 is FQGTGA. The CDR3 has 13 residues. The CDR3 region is CASSRGGRTEAFF. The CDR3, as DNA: TGTGCCAGCAGCCGAGGGGGGCGCACTGAAGCTTTCTTT.

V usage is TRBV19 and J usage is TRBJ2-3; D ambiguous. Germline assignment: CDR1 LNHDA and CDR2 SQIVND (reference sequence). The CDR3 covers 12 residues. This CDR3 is CSTRGPGDTQYF. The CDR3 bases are TGTTCAACCAGAGGCCCCGGAGATACGCAGTATTTT.